This record looks at one T cell receptor (beta chain) sequence and its context. Its specificity is unknown. Amplification used 60 Vbeta primers and 13 Jbeta primers. Profiled with immunoSEQ multiplex PCR; TCRdb holds only in-frame clones, not every one. Here the sample spans 120,000 or so clones, roughly three quarters being singletons. CDR1 and CDR2 from the germline V gene are ENHRY and SYGVKD. V lost 4 bases to trimming and J lost 5 bases, with 15 bases between them. CDR3 length equals 14 residues. The data were taken from a study of cytomegalovirus exposure and HLA in healthy donors. Regarding the study as a whole: The classifier reportedly diagnosed cytomegalovirus status with high specificity and sensitivity.

V usage is TRBV10-3 and J usage is TRBJ2-7; a possible D gene is TRBD1 (6 bases). The source of this sequence is a young man in good health and CMV-seronegative. Sequencing used PBMCs. The CDR3, as DNA: TGTGCCATCAGTGGAGAGGGGGTTCCCCACGAGCAGTACTTC. This sequence encodes CAISGEGVPHEQYF.